A single sample gave rise to the 24 T cell receptor beta chains below, sequenced in a study of T cell responses to AZD1222 COVID-19 vaccine. Assay: immunoSEQ multiplex PCR; the TCRdb copy retains only in-frame clones and omits some. Here the sample spans about 99,000 clones, roughly 92% being singletons. Sequencing was performed on peripheral blood, taken on day 0 of AZD1222 vaccination. These receptors all come from an adult in good health.

The chain carries TRBV7-3 and TRBJ2-5; the D gene could be TRBD1 or TRBD2 (6 bases each). Trimming took off 2 bases at V and 9 bases at J, with 13 bases between the two ends. This CDR3 has 13 residues. Germline V CDR1 and CDR2: SGHTA, FQGTGA. CDR3 amino acids: CASSLYRGEAQYF. The CDR3 DNA follows: TGTGCCAGCAGCTTATATAGGGGGGAGGCCCAGTACTTC.

The chain combines TRBV9 with TRBJ2-2; D tentatively fits TRBD1 or TRBD2 (5 bases each). The CDR3 has 14 residues. Germline V lookup: CDR1 SGDLS, CDR2 YYNGEE. V was trimmed by 4 bases and J by 5 bases, leaving 12 bases between them. The CDR3 loop is CASSKMGETGELFF. The CDR3 nucleotides read TGTGCCAGCAGCAAAATGGGGGAGACCGGGGAGCTGTTTTTT.

This clone has just one count. The chain joins TRBV7-6 to TRBJ1-3; possible D gene TRBD1, 5 bases. V dropped 5 bases and J dropped 2 bases, with 22 bases sitting between them. The germline CDR1 and CDR2 sequences are SGHVS and FNYEAQ. The CDR3 loop spans 18 amino acids. CDR3 amino acids: CASSPRLGGGSPGNTIYF. For the CDR3, the DNA is TGTGCCAGCAGCCCACGGTTGGGTGGGGGTAGTCCTGGAAACACCATATATTTT.

The chain uses TRBV3-1 (or the pseudogene TRBV3-2) and TRBJ1-6, with TRBD1 identical over 8 bases. This CDR3 is built from 13 residues. With 6 bases clipped from V and 10 bases from J, the junction kept 5 bases outside the gene matches. CDR1 is LGHDT and CDR2 is YNNKEL in the germline V gene (reference sequence). CDR3: CASSQGAESPLHF. In DNA, the CDR3 is TGTGCCAGCAGTCAGGGGGCTGAATCACCCCTCCACTTT.

This chain links TRBV5-1 with TRBJ1-5; no clear D gene. The germline V gene has CDR1 SGHRS and CDR2 YFSETQ. The CDR3 covers 13 residues. Between the trimmed V and J ends, which lost 0 bases and 5 bases, there was a span of 6 bases. CDR3 sequence: CASSLGKDQPQHF. DNA of the CDR3: TGCGCCAGCAGCTTGGGTAAGGATCAGCCCCAGCATTTT.

J is TRBJ2-3 and V is TRBV7-8, with 11 positions matching TRBD2. Germline CDR1 SGHVS, CDR2 FQNEAQ. The CDR3 covers 15 residues. V was pared by 3 bases and J by 6 bases, with 5 bases of the junction left unmatched. CDR3 bases: TGTGCCAGCAGCTTCCTAGCGGGAGGTTTCGATACGCAGTATTTT. This encodes CASSFLAGGFDTQYF. Looking up the rest from reference TRBV7-8 and TRBJ2-3 gives the full variable domain: GAGVSQSPRYKVAKRGQDVALRCDPISGHVSLFWYQQALGQGPEFLTYFQNEAQLDKSGLPSDRFFAERPEGSVSTLKIQRTQQEDSAVYLCASSFLAGGFDTQYFGPGTRLTVL.

V usage is TRBV3-1 (or the pseudogene TRBV3-2) and J usage is TRBJ1-3; D unresolved. The V gene lost 0 bases and the J gene lost 0 bases, with 9 bases spanning the gap. The CDR3 runs to 16 residues. Germline V gene data show CDR1 as LGHDT and CDR2 as YNNKEL (reference sequence). The CDR3 nucleotides read TGTGCCAGCAGCCAAGATTACGGCAACTCTGGAAACACCATATATTTT. Its protein is CASSQDYGNSGNTIYF.

The chain has TRBV12-5 and TRBJ2-2; D unresolved. Trimming shortened V by 3 bases and J by 0 bases, and 5 bases separated the two germline ends. CDR3 size: 14 residues. CDR1 and CDR2 from the germline V gene are LGHNT and FRNRAP. CDR3 in amino acids: CASGFATNTGELFF. CDR3 sequence (DNA): TGTGCTAGTGGTTTCGCGACGAACACCGGGGAGCTGTTTTTT.

The CDR3, as DNA: TGTGCCAGCCAAGCAAACAGGGGGTGGAAAGAGACCCAGTACTTC. Translating gives CASQANRGWKETQYF. The V call is TRBV7-9, the J call TRBJ2-5; TRBD1 agrees at 8 bases. V was pared by 8 bases and J by 3 bases, with 11 bases of the junction left unmatched. CDR3 size: 15 residues. Germline V gene lookup returns CDR1 SEHNR and CDR2 FQNEAQ (reference sequence).

The chain employs TRBV4-1 and TRBJ1-4; D uncertain. V dropped 1 base and J dropped 4 bases, with 13 bases sitting between them. The CDR3 runs 16 residues. Germline loops: CDR1 MGHRA, CDR2 YSYEKL. CDR3 in amino acids: CASSQVFGQVNEKLFF. In DNA, the CDR3 is TGCGCCAGCAGCCAAGTTTTCGGCCAGGTTAATGAAAAACTGTTTTTT.

V and J are TRBV19 and TRBJ1-2; D uncertain. CDR3 length equals 15 residues. CDR1 and CDR2 from the germline V gene are LNHDA and SQIVND (reference sequence). V lost 7 bases, J lost 4 bases, and 19 bases lay in between. The CDR3 protein is CASTPRKRPSYGYTF. The CDR3 DNA sequence: TGTGCCAGTACCCCCCGGAAAAGACCTTCCTATGGCTACACCTTC.

This chain uses TRBV3-1 (or the pseudogene TRBV3-2) with TRBJ1-4; D unclear. V was trimmed by 5 bases and J by 4 bases, leaving 11 bases between them. The CDR3 totals 14 residues. Looked up from germline, CDR1 is LGHDT and CDR2 is YNNKEL (reference sequence). The CDR3 region is CASSIRGVNEKLFF. DNA for the CDR3: TGTGCCAGCAGCATCCGTGGAGTTAATGAAAAACTGTTTTTT.

The V gene is TRBV11-2, the J gene TRBJ1-4, with D unresolved. The CDR3 loop spans 14 amino acids. V was trimmed by 4 bases and J by 4 bases, leaving 10 bases between them. Germline assignment: CDR1 SGHAT and CDR2 FQNNGV. The CDR3 loop is CASSSGRNNEKLFF. CDR3 in DNA: TGTGCCAGCAGCTCGGGTCGAAATAATGAAAAACTGTTTTTT. Based on the CDR3 plus reference TRBV11-2 and TRBJ1-4, the full variable domain is EAGVAQSPRYKIIEKRQSVAFWCNPISGHATLYWYQQILGQGPKLLIQFQNNGVVDDSQLPKDRFSAERLKGVDSTLKIQPAKLEDSAVYLCASSSGRNNEKLFFGSGTQLSVL.

V and J are TRBV30 and TRBJ1-1, with a possible D match to TRBD1 (5 bases). This CDR3 spans 12 amino acids. V lost 1 base, J lost 7 bases, and 10 bases lay in between. CDR1 is GTSNPN and CDR2 is SVGIG in the germline V gene (reference sequence). The CDR3 DNA reads TGTGCCTGGAGTGCCCGGGGGGATGAAGCTTTCTTT. Amino acids: CAWSARGDEAFF.

The rearrangement links TRBV2 to TRBJ2-3; D is unresolved. V shed 2 bases and J shed 2 bases, with 8 bases lying between them. The CDR3 contains 14 residues. Germline assignment: CDR1 SNHLY and CDR2 FYNNEI. This chain's CDR3 is CASSEQIVTDTQYF. Written as DNA, the CDR3 is TGTGCCAGCAGTGAACAGATCGTCACAGATACGCAGTATTTT.

This CDR3 is CATSEEGSNQPQHF. In nucleotides, the CDR3 is TGTGCCACCAGCGAGGAGGGTAGCAATCAGCCCCAGCATTTT. V is TRBV15 and J is TRBJ1-5; no clear D. V lost 5 bases to trimming and J lost 0 bases, with 8 bases between them. The CDR3 runs 14 residues. Germline V gives CDR1 LNHNV, CDR2 YYDKDF (reference sequence). Filled out from reference TRBV15 and TRBJ1-5, the complete variable domain reads DAMVIQNPRYQVTQFGKPVTLSCSQTLNHNVMYWYQQKSSQAPKLLFHYYDKDFNNEADTPDNFQSRRPNTSFCFLDIRSPGLGDTAMYLCATSEEGSNQPQHFGDGTRLSIL.

The J gene is TRBJ2-7, the V gene TRBV4-3, with D perhaps given as TRBD1 or TRBD2 (5 bases each). Trimming took 0 bases from V and 9 from J, leaving 21 bases between them. Germline loops: CDR1 LGHNA, CDR2 YSLEER. The CDR3 has 16 amino acids. The CDR3 DNA reads as TGCGCCAGCAGCCAAGATGTCGGGGCAGGGTTGTCCGCGCAGTACTTC. Amino acids: CASSQDVGAGLSAQYF.

Only a few counts were recorded for this clone. The rearrangement joins TRBV19 to TRBJ1-5, with D possibly matching TRBD1 (6 bases). Germline V lookup: CDR1 LNHDA, CDR2 SQIVND (reference sequence). V was cut by 10 bases and J by 4 bases, with 14 bases left in between. The CDR3 runs 13 residues. The DNA of the CDR3 is TGTGCCACGGAAAATCAGGGGAATCAGCCCCAGCATTTT. Amino acids: CATENQGNQPQHF.

V gene TRBV28 combines with J gene TRBJ1-5, with D unclear. The germline V and J ends were trimmed by 5 bases and 7 bases, with 9 bases remaining between them. The germline V gene has CDR1 MDHEN and CDR2 SYDVKM. The length of the CDR3 is 12 residues. CDR3 coding DNA: TGTGCCAGCAGTCCCCCTACACAGCCCCAGCATTTT. This sequence encodes CASSPPTQPQHF.

V and J are TRBV10-3 and TRBJ1-6; D is possibly TRBD1 (5 bases). V lost 2 bases and J 9 bases, leaving 11 bases between the germline ends. Germline V gene lookup returns CDR1 ENHRY and CDR2 SYGVKD. CDR3 length equals 14 residues. DNA for the CDR3: TGTGCCATCAGTGAGGGGGGGAATAGTTCACCCCTCCACTTT. This translates into CAISEGGNSSPLHF.

The chain uses TRBV6-5 and TRBJ2-3, with 7 bases identical to TRBD1. The germline V gene encodes CDR1 MNHEY and CDR2 SVGAGI. V was clipped by 4 bases and J by 3 bases; unmatched bases: 4. CDR3 length equals 14 residues. Here the CDR3 reads CASSSTGTTDTQYF. As DNA, the CDR3 is TGTGCCAGCAGTTCGACAGGGACGACAGATACGCAGTATTTT.

Only one count was recorded for this clone. This chain connects TRBV24-1 to TRBJ2-2; 7 nucleotides align to TRBD2. The CDR3 has 16 amino acids. After removal of 4 bases from V and 0 bases from J, the junction contained 4 bases not matched to a gene. Germline values: CDR1 KGHDR, CDR2 SFDVKD. DNA of the CDR3: TGTGCCACCAGTGACATTGGGGGGGCGAACACCGGGGAGCTGTTTTTT. Its protein product is CATSDIGGANTGELFF.

The DNA of the CDR3 is TGTGCCAGCAGTTCGGACAGGGGGAATCAGCCCCAGCATTTT. Its protein product is CASSSDRGNQPQHF. This chain joins TRBV2 and TRBJ1-5, with 10 positions matching TRBD1. CDR1 and CDR2 (germline): SNHLY, FYNNEI. With 5 bases clipped from V and 4 bases from J, the junction kept 2 bases outside the gene matches. The CDR3 totals 14 residues.

The chain uses TRBV5-1 and TRBJ1-4; maybe TRBD1 (5 bases). CDR1 and CDR2 (germline): SGHRS, YFSETQ. This CDR3 has 14 amino acids. Trimming removed 4 bases at V and 5 bases at J, with 12 bases between. The CDR3 DNA reads as TGCGCCAGCAGCCTCACCCAGGGAAATGAAAAACTGTTTTTT. It yields the protein CASSLTQGNEKLFF.